This TCR beta chain comes out of a study of a mutant IDH1 vaccine in newly diagnosed glioma. Assay: immunoSEQ multiplex PCR; the TCRdb copy retains only in-frame clones and omits some. The table lists about 120,000 clones, 90% of them singletons, with around 0.61% in the top ten. CDR1 MGHDK and CDR2 SYGVNS come from the germline V gene. V lost 4 bases and J lost 2, with 12 bases in between. The CDR3 runs 15 residues. Comment on this clone: Its specificity is unknown.

Described time point: week 11, during vaccination. Doses consisted of 300 ug of mutant IDH1 20-mer peptide each, paired with topical imiquimod. This sequence originates from a woman between 45 and 65 years old with glioma. Sequencing used PBMCs, obtained from a glioma patient whose treatment included an IDH1 peptide vaccine. This chain connects TRBV25-1 to TRBJ1-3, with D perhaps TRBD1 (5 bases). The CDR3 sequence is CASSVNIGAGNTIYF. The DNA of the CDR3 is TGTGCCAGCAGTGTAAACATAGGGGCTGGAAACACCATATATTTT.